This T cell receptor beta chain stems from a study of early T cells in non-severe SARS-CoV-2 infection. About the research overall: Sequencing used unsorted whole-blood bulk RNA, so chains lack pairing.

Broader study findings: Anti-spike CD8 responses were favored by VDJdb matching, which missed private and CD4 specificities.

Regarding this clonotype: Its antigen is currently unknown.

Attachment of unique molecular identifiers was made to individual cDNA molecules. MiXCR was run by TCRdb on the 5' RACE reads, yielding one entry per CDR3 protein. Found here are 50,000 to 65,000 distinct CDR3 sequences, 20% to 25% of them singletons; the top ten hold more than 15%. The germline CDR1 and CDR2 sequences are SGHDT and YYEEEE. Trimming took off 2 bases at V and 6 bases at J, with 13 bases between the two ends. The CDR3 totals 14 residues. This TCR came from an adult who was a healthcare worker with PCR-confirmed SARS-CoV-2 infection or an uninfected control (not recorded which). The sample was whole blood, taken at baseline. The rearrangement joins TRBV5-6 to TRBJ2-3, with a weak D call TRBD1 (5 bases). The CDR3 DNA sequence: TGTGCCAGCAGCTTCTTAGGGGCCCAGGATACGCAGTATTTT. As protein: CASSFLGAQDTQYF.